One and the same sample provided the 15 T cell receptor beta chains below, sequenced in a study of control samples from healthy donors and cancer patients. The assay was immunoSEQ multiplex PCR, and TCRdb's table has in-frame clones only and misses some. The data show tens of thousands of clones, with about 80% seen just once and roughly 28% held by the top ten. Material: blood. These receptors were collected from a man aged 50 to 60 in good health.

The gene calls are TRBV21-1 and TRBJ1-2; the table's TRBD1 call for D was not verified on the DNA. TRBV21-1 is designated a pseudogene. The CDR3 has 12 amino acids. The CDR3: CASRTGRHGYTF. The DNA for the CDR3 is TGTGCCAGCCGGACAGGGAGACATGGCTACACCTTC.

With respect to this clone: This CDR3 is also generated by other DNA sequences in the sample. The chain is built from TRBV28 and TRBJ1-2; no firm D call. V was pared by 3 bases and J by 4 bases, with 24 bases between. CDR1 MDHEN and CDR2 SYDVKM come from the germline V gene. The CDR3 totals 18 residues. CDR3 DNA sequence: TGTGCCAGCAGTTTTGGCCTCGTTATCGGGGATGGTCTCTATGGCTACACCTTC. Translation gives CASSFGLVIGDGLYGYTF.

The rearrangement joins TRBV13 to TRBJ2-7; 11 bases are a match to TRBD1. The CDR3 is 15 amino acids. Trimming at V came to 5 bases and at J to 6 bases, leaving 9 bases not matched to a gene. CDR1 is PRHDT, CDR2 FYEKMQ, per germline (reference sequence). For the CDR3, the DNA is TGTGCCAGCAGCGGAAGGGGACAGGGGGTGACCGAGCAGTACTTC. Translated, it gives CASSGRGQGVTEQYF.

The rearrangement uses TRBV5-3 and TRBJ2-7, with D perhaps matching TRBD2 (5 bases). TRBV5-3 is flagged as an ORF with uncertain function. V was clipped by 1 base and J by 3 bases, with 17 bases between them. The CDR3 has 16 amino acids. This CDR3 is CARSLYDYQHFYEQYF. Here the CDR3 DNA reads TGTGCCAGAAGCTTGTACGACTACCAGCACTTCTACGAGCAGTACTTC.

The chain recombines TRBV7-3 with TRBJ2-1, with a tentative D call TRBD2 (5 bases). Germline V gene sequence: CDR1 SGHTA, CDR2 FQGTGA. This CDR3 comprises 13 residues. Trimming cost V 4 bases and J 7 bases, with 11 bases left between them. The CDR3, as DNA: TGTGCCAGCAGCTCTATTAGCGAAAATGAGCAGTTCTTC. Residues: CASSSISENEQFF.

The gene calls are TRBV30 and TRBJ1-4; 9 bases are shared with TRBD1. Unmatched junction bases numbered 5, after V lost 8 bases and J lost 1 base. CDR1 GTSNPN and CDR2 SVGIG come from the germline V gene (reference sequence). The CDR3 runs to 14 residues. The CDR3 bases are TGTGCCGGGGACAGGGATGTAACTAATGAAAAACTGTTTTTT. This codes for CAGDRDVTNEKLFF.

Only a few counts were recorded for this clone. The chain employs TRBV19 and TRBJ2-7; D is perhaps TRBD1 (6 bases). Trimming removed 6 bases at V and 0 bases at J, with 12 bases between. The CDR3 has 14 amino acids. CDR1 and CDR2 (germline): LNHDA, SQIVND (reference sequence). CDR3 amino acids: CASSRTEYSYEQYF. CDR3 nucleotides: TGTGCCAGTAGCCGGACAGAGTACTCCTACGAGCAGTACTTC.

This chain links TRBV7-2 with TRBJ2-1; possibly TRBD1 or TRBD2 for D (7 bases each). CDR1 SGHTA and CDR2 FQGNSA come from the germline V gene. V dropped 5 bases and J dropped 4 bases, with 21 bases sitting between them. This CDR3 has 17 amino acids. The CDR3 DNA reads TGTGCCAGCAGCCCACCCCCCAGGGGGGGCCCATACAATGAGCAGTTCTTC. It is translated as CASSPPPRGGPYNEQFF.

CDR3: CASSHIGGEQFF. Written as DNA, the CDR3 is TGTGCCAGCAGTCACATAGGGGGTGAGCAGTTCTTC. The chain combines TRBV6-2 or TRBV6-3 with TRBJ2-1; tentatively, D is TRBD1 (6 bases). CDR3 length equals 12 residues. The V and J ends lost 5 bases and 9 bases respectively, with 11 bases between them. In germline, CDR1 is MNHEY, CDR2 SVGEGT.

The chain carries TRBV6-5 and TRBJ2-1; weak D call: TRBD2 (5 bases). The CDR3 extends over 15 amino acids. Germline V gene sequence: CDR1 MNHEY, CDR2 SVGAGI. Trimming removed 5 bases at V and 6 bases at J, with 17 bases between. DNA of the CDR3: TGTGCCAGCAGTAAGGGAGCGCGACCCTCCAATGAGCAGTTCTTC. Translation gives CASSKGARPSNEQFF.

The rearrangement uses TRBV11-3 and TRBJ2-6; D unclear. The V end was cut by 10 bases, the J end by 2 bases, with 9 bases between. CDR3 length: 13 residues. Germline V lookup: CDR1 SGHNT, CDR2 YENEEA. This chain's CDR3 is CAKRDPGANVLTF. The CDR3 DNA reads TGTGCCAAAAGAGACCCTGGGGCCAACGTCCTGACTTTC.

V and J are TRBV7-2 and TRBJ1-2; D unresolved. Germline V gives CDR1 SGHTA, CDR2 FQGNSA. This CDR3 region has 17 residues. Trimming removed 3 bases from V and 0 bases from J, with 17 bases in between. DNA of the CDR3: TGTGCCAGCAGCTTGGTAGGCCCCGGGCCCTCTAACTATGGCTACACCTTC. It translates to CASSLVGPGPSNYGYTF.

This chain connects TRBV9 to TRBJ2-2; D perhaps matches TRBD2 (7 bases). This CDR3 spans 15 amino acids. CDR1 is SGDLS and CDR2 is YYNGEE in the germline V gene. V was clipped by 3 bases and J by 8 bases, with 17 bases between them. Here the CDR3 DNA reads TGTGCCAGCAGCGAGGGGGGGCTCCCCGCAGGGGAGCTGTTTTTT. Residues: CASSEGGLPAGELFF.

The V and J genes are TRBV10-1 and TRBJ2-5; 9 bases map to TRBD1. Germline CDR1 is WNHNN and CDR2 is SYGVQD (reference sequence). There are 15 residues in the CDR3. J lost 6 bases, V lost 2 bases, and 7 bases had no gene match. CDR3 nucleotides: TGCGCCAGCAGTGAGACAGGGGGCGCGGTAAAGACCCAGTACTTC. Translation: CASSETGGAVKTQYF.

This sequence joins TRBV2 and TRBJ1-2; 10 bases fit TRBD1. The junction had 4 bases not matched to a gene; V was cut back by 1 base and J by 8 bases. CDR1 SNHLY and CDR2 FYNNEI come from the germline V gene. The CDR3 contains 14 residues. The CDR3 is CASSEGQGAWGYTF. In nucleotides, the CDR3 is TGTGCCAGCAGTGAAGGACAGGGGGCCTGGGGCTACACCTTC.